One sample yielded the 9 T cell receptor beta chains listed below, sequenced in a study of blood T cell repertoires in COVID-19. The repertoire was sequenced with immunoSEQ multiplex PCR; TCRdb's copy has only in-frame clones and lacks some. The table records some 270,000 clones, 80% to 85% of them present only once. Sample: PBMCs or T cells enriched from blood (not recorded which). These receptors were obtained from a man aged 50-59 years who had recovered from COVID-19.

The rearrangement uses TRBV5-5 and TRBJ1-1; the match to TRBD1 covers 7 bases. J gave up 7 bases and V 0 bases, and 3 bases lay outside the gene matches. The CDR3 loop spans 13 amino acids. The germline gives CDR1 SGHKS, CDR2 YYEKEE (reference sequence). This CDR3 reads CASSLGQGVEAFF. DNA of the CDR3: TGTGCCAGCAGCTTGGGACAGGGAGTTGAAGCTTTCTTT.

This rearrangement joins TRBV3-1 (or the pseudogene TRBV3-2) to TRBJ2-5; TRBD2 matches at 14 bases. The V gene's germline CDR1 is LGHDT and CDR2 YNNKEL (reference sequence). V was pared by 6 bases and J by 4 bases, with 4 bases of the junction left unmatched. The length of the CDR3 is 15 residues. CDR3 protein: CASSKGTSGGETQYF. CDR3 in DNA: TGTGCCAGCAGTAAAGGGACTAGCGGGGGAGAGACCCAGTACTTC.

The chain carries TRBV4-2 and TRBJ1-4, with 9 bases fitting TRBD1. The CDR3 length is 15 residues. The J segment lost 8 bases and the V segment lost 4 bases, leaving 8 bases of the junction unmatched. The germline V gene encodes CDR1 LGHNA and CDR2 YNFKEQ. DNA of the CDR3: TGTGCCAGCAGCCTGGAGACAGGGGGGCGGGAAAAACTGTTTTTT. Protein sequence: CASSLETGGREKLFF.

V usage is TRBV7-8 and J usage is TRBJ1-6; D is perhaps TRBD1 (6 bases). CDR1 is SGHVS, CDR2 FQNEAQ, per germline. Trimming left V 5 bases short and J 4 bases short, with 9 bases between. The CDR3 is made up of 14 amino acids. Written as DNA, the CDR3 is TGTGCCAGCAGCCCAGGACAGTATAATTCACCCCTCCACTTT. This codes for CASSPGQYNSPLHF.

The chain carries TRBV7-8 and TRBJ2-5; D is undetermined. The CDR3 extends over 13 amino acids. V lost 3 bases and J 2 bases, leaving 7 bases between the germline ends. Germline V gives CDR1 SGHVS, CDR2 FQNEAQ. CDR3 DNA sequence: TGTGCCAGCAGCTTGCCAGGACAAGAGACCCAGTACTTC. Translating gives CASSLPGQETQYF.

The V call is TRBV19, the J call TRBJ2-3; a weak D match, TRBD2 (6 bases). Per germline, CDR1 LNHDA and CDR2 SQIVND (reference sequence). V was shortened by 9 bases and J by 1 base, with 17 bases between the two germline ends. The CDR3 sequence is 15 residues long. As DNA, the CDR3 is TGTGCCAGCGGGGGACGGGGTTTCGGCACAGATACGCAGTATTTT. The encoded protein is CASGGRGFGTDTQYF. Drawing the rest from reference TRBV19 and TRBJ2-3, the complete variable domain is DGGITQSPKYLFRKEGQNVTLSCEQNLNHDAMYWYRQDPGQGLRLIYYSQIVNDFQKGDIAEGYSVSREKKESFPLTVTSAQKNPTAFYLCASGGRGFGTDTQYFGPGTRLTVL.

The chain joins TRBV25-1 to TRBJ2-2, with D hard to call. Deletions cut 6 bases from V and 0 bases from J, with 5 bases between. The CDR3 totals 13 residues. Per germline, CDR1 MGHDK and CDR2 SYGVNS. CDR3 loop: CASRQSNTGELFF. The CDR3 DNA sequence: TGTGCCAGCAGACAGTCGAACACCGGGGAGCTGTTTTTT.

This clone was seen ten or more times. The rearrangement links TRBV7-3 to TRBJ1-5; no clear D gene. The CDR3 has 16 amino acids. Germline lookup yields CDR1 SGHTA and CDR2 FQGTGA. V was trimmed by 6 bases and J by 4 bases, leaving 19 bases between them. The CDR3 coding sequence is TGTGCCAGCAGGTCCAAGGACGGGGATGGGAATCAGCCCCAGCATTTT. Amino acid sequence: CASRSKDGDGNQPQHF. Based on the CDR3 plus reference TRBV7-3 and TRBJ1-5, the full variable domain is GAGVSQTPSNKVTEKGKYVELRCDPISGHTALYWYRQSLGQGPEFLIYFQGTGAADDSGLPNDRFFAVRPEGSVSTLKIQRTERGDSAVYLCASRSKDGDGNQPQHFGDGTRLSIL.

This clone has only one observation. V gene TRBV7-3 combines with J gene TRBJ1-1; 9 bases agree with TRBD1. From germline, CDR1 is SGHTA and CDR2 FQGTGA. This CDR3 has 18 residues. Trimming took 5 bases from V and 0 from J; bases not matched to a gene: 13. CDR3 nucleotides: TGTGCCAGCAGCCGGAGGGGACAGGGATTGCGAATGAACACTGAAGCTTTCTTT. It yields the protein CASSRRGQGLRMNTEAFF.